Listed here is a single T cell receptor (beta chain). This clonotype was seen ten or more times. Its antigen is still unknown. Per-base quality was not reported, and no clone a single base away is much larger than it. The CDR3, from cysteine to phenylalanine, totals 13 residues. The DNA shown is the 39-base CDR3, in frame from base 1. The CDR1 and CDR2 encoded by the germline V gene (reference sequence) are DFQATT and SNEGSKA. Deletion took 6 bases off V and 4 bases off J, with a span of 13 bases between the germline ends. Synovial fluid samples were paired with blood samples taken from the same ankylosing spondylitis patients. Sequencer: Illumina HiSeq 2500. Quantitative 5'-RACE with molecular barcodes was the method used to prepare the TCR beta libraries. The original methods were these. Disease-linked TCR variants were identified with a new computational method built on a probabilistic model of VDJ rearrangement. The raw public reads went through TCRdb reprocessing: fastp at Q25, MiXCR clone calling, in-frame beta chains kept. Merged by CDR3 protein, the rows form single entries marked with the most common genes and DNA. The V and J calls and clone size are TCRdb's, not the authors'. The table for this sample lists 120,000 to 150,000 distinct CDR3 sequences; roughly 8% of them were counted only once. The ten most abundant clones make up roughly 7.2% of the sample.

These data are taken from a study of CD8 T cells in ankylosing spondylitis (dated 2017 in TCRdb). In the study overall: The study profiled T cell receptor beta repertoires in healthy donors and ankylosing spondylitis patients to find disease-linked TCR variants. The full study cohort was made up of about 24 ankylosing spondylitis patients and approximately 100 healthy donors. Peripheral blood was sampled, and synovial fluid was also collected from ankylosing spondylitis patients. Broad study findings and their caveats: Some motif variants were previously reported in synovial fluid and blood of reactive arthritis patients, suggesting common disease-initiation mechanisms. The disease-linked clones were reported to be significantly enriched in matched synovial fluid samples from ankylosing spondylitis patients. In peripheral blood, the disease-linked clones were found at relatively low frequencies and had a CD8+ phenotype. Blood from ankylosing spondylitis patients appeared to be characterized by a TCR beta motif made up of about 8 highly homologous amino acid variants.

This receptor was identified in a male donor with ankylosing spondylitis. The sample consisted of synovial fluid, either unsorted or a sorted T cell fraction (not recorded which). The chain is encoded by TRBV20-1 joined to TRBJ2-1; TRBD1 is a weak D gene call, 8 bases matching. The base sequence is TGCAGTGCCAAGCGGGACAGGTACAATGAGCAGTTCTTC. The encoded protein is CSAKRDRYNEQFF.